This entry lists 18 T cell receptor beta chains sequenced from one sample in a study of PD-1 blockade in classical Hodgkin lymphoma. Each and every patient relapsed after autologous stem cell transplantation, and patients got differing brentuximab vedotin exposure. The repertoire was sequenced with immunoSEQ multiplex PCR; TCRdb's copy has only in-frame clones and lacks some. The table includes 35,000 to 45,000 clones, 88% detected once. This sample comprised peripheral blood mononuclear cells (PBMCs), obtained before the second cycle of nivolumab. These receptors originate from a human donor with classical Hodgkin lymphoma.

This chain joins TRBV5-1 and TRBJ1-4; D call uncertain. CDR1 and CDR2 from the germline V gene are SGHRS and YFSETQ. CDR3 length: 15 residues. V shed 4 bases and J shed 0 bases, with 10 bases lying between them. Here the CDR3 reads CASSPPSATNEKLFF. CDR3 nucleotide sequence: TGCGCCAGCAGCCCTCCGAGCGCAACTAATGAAAAACTGTTTTTT.

V usage is TRBV6-5 and J usage is TRBJ1-2, with D maybe TRBD1 (5 bases). V lost 0 bases and J 8 bases, leaving 19 bases between the germline ends. The CDR3 spans 16 residues. Germline lookup yields CDR1 MNHEY and CDR2 SVGAGI. CDR3 loop: CASSYSMGSGLGGYTF. Here the CDR3 DNA reads TGTGCCAGCAGTTACTCGATGGGATCAGGGCTCGGCGGCTACACCTTC.

In this sample, this clone is medium-sized. This chain links TRBV2 with TRBJ2-3; 8 positions match TRBD2. V lost 7 bases, J lost 1 base, and 7 bases stayed unmatched. There are 15 residues in the CDR3. Per the germline V gene, CDR1 is SNHLY and CDR2 is FYNNEI. For the CDR3, the DNA is TGTGCCAGCATCGAGTCGACTAGCGGCACAGATACGCAGTATTTT. Encoded protein: CASIESTSGTDTQYF.

The chain employs TRBV15 and TRBJ1-3, with D possibly matching TRBD1 (5 bases). CDR1 and CDR2 from the germline V gene are LNHNV and YYDKDF (reference sequence). V was clipped by 0 bases and J by 0 bases, with 6 bases between them. The CDR3 runs to 15 residues. The CDR3 DNA reads TGTGCCACCAGCAGAGAGACAGTCTCTGGAAACACCATATATTTT. Translating gives CATSRETVSGNTIYF. Full variable domain (missing parts from reference TRBV15 and TRBJ1-3): DAMVIQNPRYQVTQFGKPVTLSCSQTLNHNVMYWYQQKSSQAPKLLFHYYDKDFNNEADTPDNFQSRRPNTSFCFLDIRSPGLGDTAMYLCATSRETVSGNTIYFGEGSWLTVV.

The chain employs TRBV10-2 and TRBJ2-3, with a possible D match to TRBD2 (5 bases). This CDR3 region has 14 residues. Germline CDR1 reads WSHSY; CDR2 reads SAAADI. Trimming took 8 bases from V and 1 from J, leaving 13 bases between them. The CDR3 nucleotides are TGCGCCAGCGCCCAGAGGGCCCGCACAGATACGCAGTATTTT. Its translation: CASAQRARTDTQYF.

V gene TRBV12-5 combines with J gene TRBJ2-3; 12 bases match TRBD2. V lost 0 bases to trimming and J lost 2 bases; unmatched junction nucleotides: 15. This CDR3 spans 21 amino acids. CDR1 LGHNT and CDR2 FRNRAP come from the germline V gene. The CDR3 reads CASGLVPLVLAGGRITDTQYF. The CDR3 region has the DNA TGTGCTAGTGGTTTGGTCCCCTTAGTGCTAGCGGGGGGGAGGATCACAGATACGCAGTATTTT.

This chain connects TRBV9 to TRBJ2-7; D gene uncertain. This CDR3 comprises 14 residues. Germline assignment: CDR1 SGDLS and CDR2 YYNGEE. Trimming left V 0 bases short and J 0 bases short, with 7 bases between. CDR3 sequence (DNA): TGTGCCAGCAGCGTAGAGATTTTCTCCTACGAGCAGTACTTC. Protein sequence: CASSVEIFSYEQYF.

This chain uses TRBV6-5 with TRBJ1-5; perhaps TRBD1 as D (5 bases). The CDR3 is 13 amino acids. Germline loops: CDR1 MNHEY, CDR2 SVGAGI. The V end was cut by 5 bases, the J end by 9 bases, with 14 bases between. The CDR3 DNA follows: TGTGCCAGCAGTCTAAACGGGGGACGGCCCCAGCATTTT. Protein sequence: CASSLNGGRPQHF.

The J gene is TRBJ1-5, the V gene TRBV5-6; the match to TRBD1 covers 7 bases. CDR1 and CDR2 (germline): SGHDT, YYEEEE. The CDR3 covers 14 residues. The ends lost 5 bases at V and 7 bases at J; junction bases unmatched: 9. DNA of the CDR3: TGTGCCAGCAGACTCAACAGGGGATCCCAGCCCCAGCATTTT. Translation: CASRLNRGSQPQHF.

As concerns this clone: The CDR3 end shows no conserved phenylalanine or tryptophan, and so a read error is likely. It is unclear where the CDR3 begins or ends on the DNA, so no DNA is shown, and the CDR3 is as TCRdb lists it. This rearrangement joins TRBV4-1 to TRBJ1-2; TRBD1, as called in the table, went unchecked against the DNA. CDR1 MGHRA and CDR2 YSYEKL come from the germline V gene. Counting both end residues, the CDR3 totals 13 amino acids. CDR3 region: CASSSRDRDQFRL.

The sample holds one count of this clone. V is TRBV6-1 and J is TRBJ2-7, with D maybe TRBD1 (6 bases). This CDR3 comprises 16 residues. V was cut by 2 bases and J by 3 bases, with 17 bases left in between. Germline V CDR1 and CDR2: MNHNS, SASEGT. This chain's CDR3 is CASSESPGTQDYEQYF. CDR3 sequence (DNA): TGTGCCAGCAGTGAATCGCCCGGGACACAAGACTACGAGCAGTACTTC.

This chain joins TRBV7-8 and TRBJ2-5, with 14 bases aligning to TRBD2. Germline values: CDR1 SGHVS, CDR2 FQNEAQ. This CDR3 comprises 19 residues. The V segment lost 5 bases and the J segment 4 bases; nucleotides outside the gene matches: 15. Here the CDR3 DNA reads TGTGCCAGCAGCGCATGGGGGATCCCGGGACTAGCGGGAGTAGAGACCCAGTACTTC. Its translation: CASSAWGIPGLAGVETQYF.

This chain connects TRBV11-3 to TRBJ1-2, with D unresolved. The ends were cut back, 4 bases at V and 5 bases at J, with 14 bases in the middle. Germline V gene sequence: CDR1 SGHNT, CDR2 YENEEA. The CDR3 is made up of 14 amino acids. DNA for the CDR3: TGTGCCAGCAGCTATCCTGGCGGCTTTTATGGCTACACCTTC. This gives the protein CASSYPGGFYGYTF. The full variable domain, in which reference TRBV11-3 and TRBJ1-2 provide the parts outside the CDR3, is EAGVVQSPRYKIIEKKQPVAFWCNPISGHNTLYWYLQNLGQGPELLIRYENEEAVDDSQLPKDRFSAERLKGVDSTLKIQPAELGDSAVYLCASSYPGGFYGYTFGSGTRLTVV.

The chain links TRBV25-1 to TRBJ1-1; 7 positions agree with TRBD1. The CDR3 loop spans 15 amino acids. Losses at the gene ends were 7 bases for V and 4 bases for J; bases not matched to a gene: 12. Per the germline V gene, CDR1 is MGHDK and CDR2 is SYGVNS. As DNA, the CDR3 is TGTGCCAGCACCGATTACAGGGGAGTGGGCACTGAAGCTTTCTTT. It specifies CASTDYRGVGTEAFF.

The rearrangement uses TRBV12-5 and TRBJ2-3; 11 bases fit TRBD2. Germline trimming cut 1 base from V and 3 bases from J; bases unmatched to any gene: 6. This CDR3 spans 17 amino acids. The germline V gene has CDR1 LGHNT and CDR2 FRNRAP. CDR3 loop: CASGLGGTSGPTDTQYF. CDR3 in DNA: TGTGCTAGTGGTTTGGGTGGGACTAGCGGACCTACAGATACGCAGTATTTT.

The chain links TRBV28 to TRBJ1-5; 9 bases map to TRBD1. Losses at the gene ends were 4 bases for V and 5 bases for J; bases not matched to a gene: 15. Germline values: CDR1 MDHEN, CDR2 SYDVKM. This CDR3 spans 18 amino acids. Here the CDR3 DNA reads TGTGCCAGCAGTTCGCCGACCTTCGACAGGGGGTGGGATCAGCCCCAGCATTTT. Protein sequence: CASSSPTFDRGWDQPQHF.

The J gene is TRBJ1-2, the V gene TRBV5-6; D remains ambiguous. The CDR3 spans 13 residues. V was cut by 3 bases and J by 0 bases, with 6 bases left in between. Germline V gene lookup returns CDR1 SGHDT and CDR2 YYEEEE. CDR3 loop: CASSWTANYGYTF. For the CDR3, the DNA is TGTGCCAGCAGCTGGACGGCTAACTATGGCTACACCTTC.

The V gene is TRBV4-1, the J gene TRBJ2-5; D not certain. The CDR3 contains 13 residues. Germline V lookup: CDR1 MGHRA, CDR2 YSYEKL. V shed 4 bases and J shed 4 bases, with 10 bases lying between them. The CDR3 sequence: CASSRLFRETQYF. As DNA, the CDR3 is TGCGCCAGCAGCCGCCTTTTTCGAGAGACCCAGTACTTC.